This T cell receptor (beta chain) was retrieved from a study of T cells in Graves' hyperthyroidism and ophthalmopathy. From RNA transcripts, TCR beta CDR3 regions were amplified. HTBI primers were employed in a first-round RT-PCR of the TCR CDR3. Via MiXCR, TCRdb re-called the multiplex PCR reads, giving one row per CDR3 protein. Counted here are almost 600,000 distinct CDR3 sequences, under 60% occurring once; the ten biggest clones make up roughly 8.2%. As regards this clonotype: Its antigen is not identified.

Across 18 months, stable Graves' hyperthyroidism was marked by no progression to ophthalmopathy. Orbital computed tomography and thyroid ultrasound, together with serum TRAb and thyroxine and clinical symptoms, were used for diagnoses. Study observations and caveats: Classification by a 13 V-J model distinguished ophthalmopathy from stable hyperthyroidism.

Trimming stripped 2 bases from V and 7 bases from J, with 3 bases between. CDR3 length: 11 amino acids. Germline CDR1 is MNHEY and CDR2 is SVGAGI. V gene TRBV6-5 combines with J gene TRBJ2-1, with no clear D. Sequenced material: peripheral blood or thyroid tissue (not recorded which). The source is a young woman with Graves' hyperthyroidism. The CDR3 protein is CASSYTNEQFF. DNA for the CDR3: TGTGCCAGCAGTTACACGAATGAGCAGTTCTTC.